This record concerns one T cell receptor beta chain sequence. Its cognate antigen is unknown. The CDR3 is cut off 3 residues early in the read; its end comes from the germline J gene. The length of the CDR3 is 15 residues. V was trimmed by 5 bases and J by 0 bases, leaving 15 bases between them. CDR1 and CDR2 (germline): DFQATT, SNEGSKA (reference sequence). This specimen comes from a study of Tregs in tolerant kidney transplant recipients. Produced via immunoSEQ multiplex PCR; TCRdb's table is partial and in-frame only. The repertoire table contains about 48,000 clones. Findings and caveats of the study: No direct test of biological reproducibility was done here. Few patients were studied, so findings need validation in larger groups.

The sample was CD4+ T cells from blood, taken before the transplant. The V call is TRBV20-1, the J call TRBJ2-3; D may be TRBD1 (6 bases). The receptor comes from a human donor who received a combined kidney and bone marrow transplant. This chain's CDR3 is CSAPGGSSSTDTQYF. The CDR3 bases that were read are TGCAGTGCTCCTGGGGGCTCCTCTAGCACAGATACG.